The clone carrying this T cell receptor beta chain was picked up one time. The germline V gene encodes CDR1 SEHNR and CDR2 FQNEAQ (reference sequence). The V gene lost 3 bases and the J gene lost 5 bases, with 10 bases spanning the gap. The CDR3 spans 14 residues. The protocol was immunoSEQ multiplex PCR, while the TCRdb copy is restricted to in-frame clones and leaves out a portion. The top ten clones hold 0.33% of a sample with roughly 89,000 clones, roughly 90% of them seen once. The data stem from a study of OX40 agonist ivuxolimab in advanced cancers. The source of this sequence is an adult with an advanced solid tumor such as melanoma, head and neck, liver or kidney cancer. V gene TRBV7-9 combines with J gene TRBJ1-4; D not resolved. Sequenced material: CD4+ or CD8+ T cells sorted from blood, taken in a trial of the OX40 agonist ivuxolimab. The CDR3 region is CASSFGQRNEKLFF. The CDR3 region has the DNA TGTGCCAGCAGCTTCGGGCAAAGAAATGAAAAACTGTTTTTT. The whole variable domain, remainder taken from reference TRBV7-9 and TRBJ1-4, is DTGVSQNPRHKITKRGQNVTFRCDPISEHNRLYWYRQTLGQGPEFLTYFQNEAQLEKSRLLSDRFSAERPKGSFSTLEIQRTEQGDSAMYLCASSFGQRNEKLFFGSGTQLSVL.